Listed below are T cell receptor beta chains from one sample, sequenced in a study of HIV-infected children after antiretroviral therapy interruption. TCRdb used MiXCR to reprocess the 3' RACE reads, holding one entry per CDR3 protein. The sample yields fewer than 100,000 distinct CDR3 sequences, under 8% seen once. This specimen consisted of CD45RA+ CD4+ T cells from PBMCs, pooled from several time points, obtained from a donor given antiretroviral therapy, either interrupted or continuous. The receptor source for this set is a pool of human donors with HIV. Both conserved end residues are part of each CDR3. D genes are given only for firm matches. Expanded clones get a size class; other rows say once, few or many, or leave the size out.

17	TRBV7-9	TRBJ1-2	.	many	CASSRSIPGRSNYGYTF	TGTGCCAGCAGCCGAAGTATTCCGGGACGGAGCAACTATGGCTACACCTTC
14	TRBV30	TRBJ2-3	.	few	CAWSRSGYTDTQYF	TGTGCCTGGAGTCGTAGCGGATACACAGATACGCAGTATTTT
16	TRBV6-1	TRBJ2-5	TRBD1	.	CASRRRGGVSQGTQYF	TGTGCCAGCAGACGAAGAGGGGGCGTTTCGCAGGGGACCCAGTACTTC
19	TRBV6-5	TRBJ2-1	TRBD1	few	CASSLHRDRAVSPYNEQFF	TGTGCCAGCAGTTTACACCGGGACAGGGCTGTAAGCCCCTACAATGAGCAGTTCTTC
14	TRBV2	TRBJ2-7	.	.	CASSGNRGRGEQYF	TGTGCCAGCAGTGGGAACAGGGGGAGGGGAGAGCAGTACTTC
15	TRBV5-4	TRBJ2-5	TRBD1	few	CASSRAPGQEETQYF	TGTGCCAGCAGCCGAGCACCGGGACAGGAAGAGACCCAGTACTTC
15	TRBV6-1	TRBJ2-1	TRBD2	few	CASGTIAGDTSEQFF	TGTGCCAGCGGAACCATAGCGGGGGATACTAGTGAGCAGTTCTTC
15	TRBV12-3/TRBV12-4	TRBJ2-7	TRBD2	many	CASSSGLAGVSEQYF	TGTGCCAGCAGTTCGGGACTAGCGGGAGTAAGCGAGCAGTACTTC
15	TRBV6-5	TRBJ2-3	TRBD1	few	CASSIQGAAPDTQYF	TGTGCCAGCAGTATTCAGGGGGCCGCGCCAGATACGCAGTATTTT
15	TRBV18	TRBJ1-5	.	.	CASSPGQGGNQPQHF	TGTGCCAGCTCACCAGGGCAGGGAGGCAATCAGCCCCAGCATTTT
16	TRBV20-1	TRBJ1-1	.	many	CSATSPAGRERTEAFF	TGCAGTGCTACTTCCCCGGCGGGCAGGGAGAGGACTGAAGCTTTCTTT
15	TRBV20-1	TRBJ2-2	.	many	CSASLGPPTAGELFF	TGCAGTGCTAGCTTGGGGCCGCCAACCGCCGGGGAGCTGTTTTTT
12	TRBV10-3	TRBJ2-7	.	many	CAIMDGIYEQYF	TGTGCCATCATGGACGGGATCTACGAGCAGTACTTC
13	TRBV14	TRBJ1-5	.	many	CASSQNSNQPQHF	TGTGCCAGCAGCCAGAATAGCAATCAGCCCCAGCATTTT
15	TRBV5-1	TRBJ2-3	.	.	CASSLRPSNTDTQYF	TGCGCCAGCAGCTTGCGCCCGAGTAACACAGATACGCAGTATTTT
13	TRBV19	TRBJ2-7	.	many	CASQRTASYEQYF	TGTGCCTCTCAAAGGACAGCCTCCTACGAGCAGTACTTC
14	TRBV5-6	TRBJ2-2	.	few	CASSKTRWSGELFF	TGTGCCAGCAGTAAAACCCGGTGGTCCGGGGAGCTGTTTTTT
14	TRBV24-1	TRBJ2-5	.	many	CATSDSFFGETQYF	TGTGCCACCAGTGACTCGTTCTTCGGGGAGACCCAGTACTTC
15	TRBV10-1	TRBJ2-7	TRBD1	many	CASSESVGTGYEQYF	TGCGCCAGCAGTGAGTCCGTCGGGACAGGGTACGAGCAGTACTTC
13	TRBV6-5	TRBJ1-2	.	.	CASSYSGAYGYTF	TGTGCCAGCAGTTACTCAGGAGCGTATGGCTACACCTTC
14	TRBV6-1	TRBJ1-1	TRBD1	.	CAITQGARGTEAFF	TGTGCCATCACCCAGGGGGCTCGAGGGACTGAAGCTTTCTTT
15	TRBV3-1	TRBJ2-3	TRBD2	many	CASSPVGGWTDTQYF	TGTGCCAGCAGCCCCGTGGGAGGGTGGACAGATACGCAGTATTTT
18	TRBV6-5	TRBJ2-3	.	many	CASTPGGPGTRDTDTQYF	TGTGCCAGCACCCCCGGGGGCCCAGGCACGAGGGACACAGATACGCAGTATTTT
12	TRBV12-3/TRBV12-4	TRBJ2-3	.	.	CASSGDSPGQYF	TGTGCCAGCAGTGGGGACTCACCTGGGCAGTATTTT
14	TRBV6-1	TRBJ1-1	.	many	CASSEAGSMSKAFF	TGTGCCAGCAGTGAAGCCGGATCAATGTCCAAAGCTTTCTTT
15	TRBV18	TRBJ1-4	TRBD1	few	CASSPGQGRNEKLFF	TGTGCCAGCTCACCGGGACAGGGACGTAATGAAAAACTGTTTTTT
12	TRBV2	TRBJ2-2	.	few	CASTGNTGELFF	TGTGCCAGCACAGGGAACACCGGGGAGCTGTTTTTT
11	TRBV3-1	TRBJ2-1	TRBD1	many	CASGDRAPEFF	TGTGCCAGCGGCGACAGGGCCCCCGAGTTCTTC
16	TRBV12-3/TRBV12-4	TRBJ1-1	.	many	CASSSARGPIRTEAFF	TGTGCCAGCAGTTCCGCCCGGGGTCCAATTCGGACTGAAGCTTTCTTT
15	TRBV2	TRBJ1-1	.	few	CASYDRDRYNTEAFF	TGTGCCAGCTACGACCGGGACCGGTACAACACTGAAGCTTTCTTT
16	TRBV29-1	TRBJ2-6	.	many	CSVVGFLSSGANVLTF	TGCAGCGTTGTAGGGTTTCTGAGCTCTGGGGCCAACGTCCTGACTTTC
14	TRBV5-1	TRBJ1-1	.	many	CASSSQGLNTEAFF	TGCGCCAGCAGCTCACAGGGCCTGAACACTGAAGCTTTCTTT
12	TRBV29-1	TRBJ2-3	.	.	CSVERGPDTQYF	TGCAGCGTTGAGAGGGGTCCAGATACGCAGTATTTT
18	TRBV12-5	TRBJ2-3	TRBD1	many	CASGRVVGDRSSTDTQYF	TGTGCTAGTGGTCGGGTGGTAGGGGACAGGTCTTCTACAGATACGCAGTATTTT
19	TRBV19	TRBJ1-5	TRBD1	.	CASTTDRGLFGRLHQPQHF	TGTGCCAGTACCACGGACAGGGGGTTGTTTGGTCGCCTTCATCAGCCCCAGCATTTT
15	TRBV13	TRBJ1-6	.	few	CASSLGRGRNSPLHF	TGTGCCAGCAGCCTCGGGCGGGGGCGGAATTCACCCCTCCACTTT
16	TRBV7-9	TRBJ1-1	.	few	CASSLEGGRWDTEAFF	TGTGCCAGCAGTTTGGAGGGGGGACGTTGGGACACTGAAGCTTTCTTT
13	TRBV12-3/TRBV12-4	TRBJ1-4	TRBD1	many	CASGTGWVKKLFF	TGTGCCAGCGGGACAGGGTGGGTGAAGAAACTGTTTTTT
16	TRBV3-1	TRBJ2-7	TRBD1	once	CASSQVSGQGPYEQYF	TGTGCCAGCAGCCAAGTATCGGGACAGGGTCCCTACGAGCAGTACTTC
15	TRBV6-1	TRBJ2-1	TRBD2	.	CASSVGTSLSNEQFF	TGTGCCAGCAGTGTTGGGACTAGCCTATCTAATGAGCAGTTCTTC
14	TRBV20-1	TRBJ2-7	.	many	CSARDLGRNYEQYF	TGCAGTGCTAGAGATCTCGGCAGAAACTACGAGCAGTACTTC
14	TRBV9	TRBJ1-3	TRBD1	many	CASSPRTGGNTIYF	TGTGCCAGCAGCCCCCGGACAGGAGGAAACACCATATATTTT
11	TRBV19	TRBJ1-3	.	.	CAGFQGNTIYF	TGTGCCGGATTTCAGGGAAACACCATATATTTT
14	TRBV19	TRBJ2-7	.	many	CASSIGSASGEQYF	TGTGCCAGTAGTATTGGCAGTGCGTCGGGGGAGCAGTACTTC
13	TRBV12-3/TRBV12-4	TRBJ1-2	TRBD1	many	CASTPGQGRGYTF	TGTGCCAGCACCCCGGGACAGGGGAGAGGCTACACCTTC
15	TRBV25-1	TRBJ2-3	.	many	CASSEGTTSTDTQYF	TGTGCCAGCAGTGAGGGCACTACTAGCACAGATACGCAGTATTTT
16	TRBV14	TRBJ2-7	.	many	CASSQFRPTGVYEQYF	TGTGCCAGCAGCCAATTCAGACCGACTGGGGTCTACGAGCAGTACTTC
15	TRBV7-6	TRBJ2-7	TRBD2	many	CASSTSSGGIYEQYF	TGTGCCAGCAGCACCTCTAGCGGGGGCATATACGAGCAGTACTTC